A selection of T cell receptor beta chains follows, all from one sample in a study of T cell responses to AZD1222 COVID-19 vaccine. The protocol was immunoSEQ multiplex PCR, while the TCRdb copy is restricted to in-frame clones and leaves out a portion. The sample shows 95,000 to 150,000 clones, roughly 90% of them seen only once. The sequencing here drew on peripheral blood, taken on day 0 of AZD1222 vaccination. The receptor source for this set is an adult in good health. CDR3s include the opening cysteine and the closing phenylalanine or tryptophan. D genes are given only for firm matches. Not all rows give a size; the values are once, few, many and, for expanded clones, a class.

abundance,len,d_gene,v_gene,j_gene,CDR3nt,CDR3aa
.,18,TRBD2,TRBV4-1,TRBJ2-1,TGCGCCAGCAGCCAACAAGCGGGAGCTACGGAGGGCTACAATGAGCAGTTCTTC,CASSQQAGATEGYNEQFF
.,13,.,TRBV5-4,TRBJ1-2,TGTGCCAGCAGCGGATTGCAGGGGCAGGGCTACACCTTC,CASSGLQGQGYTF
.,17,.,TRBV13,TRBJ1-2,TGTGCCAGCAGCTTAGTCCCAACGACGGGTATTAACTATGGCTACACCTTC,CASSLVPTTGINYGYTF
.,19,TRBD2,TRBV7-9,TRBJ2-7,TGTGCCAGCAGCCCGTTACCGGGACTAGGGGAAATGAGCTCCTACGAGCAGTACTTC,CASSPLPGLGEMSSYEQYF
.,17,.,TRBV7-8,TRBJ1-3,TGTGCCAGCAGCTGGGAAGGAGGGGCGTCGGCTGGAAACACCATATATTTT,CASSWEGGASAGNTIYF
.,11,.,TRBV27,TRBJ2-7,TGTGCCACCACCTCAAGGTACGAGCAGTACTTC,CATTSRYEQYF
.,13,.,TRBV10-2,TRBJ2-7,TGCGCCAGCAGTGTGGGCAGGGACTACGAGCAGTACTTC,CASSVGRDYEQYF
.,19,.,TRBV19,TRBJ2-2,TGTGCCAGTAGTAGGACGGACTTATCAGATCAACGGAACACCGGGGAGCTGTTTTTT,CASSRTDLSDQRNTGELFF
.,16,TRBD1,TRBV5-4,TRBJ1-1,TGTGCCAGCAGCTTGGTTATAGGACAGGCTCCCACTGAAGCTTTCTTT,CASSLVIGQAPTEAFF
.,13,.,TRBV19,TRBJ1-1,TGTGCCAGTAGACAGACAGGCAATGGCGAAGCTTTCTTT,CASRQTGNGEAFF
.,16,TRBD2,TRBV6-5,TRBJ2-3,TGTGCCAGCAGTTACGCGAGCGGGGGGGCCACAGATACGCAGTATTTT,CASSYASGGATDTQYF
.,14,TRBD1,TRBV5-4,TRBJ2-7,TGTGCCAGCAGCACAAACAGGGGCTCCTACGAGCAGTACTTC,CASSTNRGSYEQYF
.,15,.,TRBV6-1,TRBJ1-3,TGTGCCAGCAGTGAATGGGTTTTCTCTGGAAACACCATATATTTT,CASSEWVFSGNTIYF
.,15,TRBD2,TRBV11-2,TRBJ2-7,TGTGCCAGCAGCTTAGATCTAGCGGGAGCGTACGAGCAGTACTTC,CASSLDLAGAYEQYF
.,16,.,TRBV6-6,TRBJ1-2,TGTGCCAGCAGCCCCACCTTTGGGGAGGGAAACTATGGCTACACCTTC,CASSPTFGEGNYGYTF
.,15,.,TRBV4-3,TRBJ1-2,TGCGCCAGCAGCCAAGCTATTACCTTGACAGGCGACTACACCTTC,CASSQAITLTGDYTF
.,14,.,TRBV19,TRBJ1-1,TGTGCCAGTAGTATCAATGGGGCGCGGACTGAAGCTTTCTTT,CASSINGARTEAFF
.,15,.,TRBV7-8,TRBJ2-7,TGTGCCAGCAGCTCAAAGGGGGGAATCGGCTACGAGCAGTACTTC,CASSSKGGIGYEQYF
.,13,.,TRBV7-9,TRBJ1-3,TGTGCCAGCAGCAGGATGGTGGGAAACACCATATATTTT,CASSRMVGNTIYF
once,12,TRBD1,TRBV25-1,TRBJ2-1,TGTGCCAGCAGTGTAGGGGGCAGGGAGCAGTTCTTC,CASSVGGREQFF
.,18,TRBD2,TRBV19,TRBJ2-1,TGTGCCAGTAGTACGCCCGGGACTAGCGGGAGCTCCTACAATGAGCAGTTCTTC,CASSTPGTSGSSYNEQFF
.,13,TRBD1,TRBV29-1,TRBJ1-1,TGCAGCGCCCGAGGACAGGGGATATCTGAAGCTTTCTTT,CSARGQGISEAFF
.,18,TRBD1,TRBV12-5,TRBJ2-1,TGTGCTAGTGCTCTTGCCCCGAAGGACAGGGAGGTCCCCAATGAGCAGTTCTTC,CASALAPKDREVPNEQFF
.,17,TRBD2,TRBV7-2,TRBJ2-3,TGTGCCAGCAGCTTAAACTGGGGGGGAGGGGTAACAGATACGCAGTATTTT,CASSLNWGGGVTDTQYF
.,13,.,TRBV7-2,TRBJ1-2,TGTGCCAGCAGCTTGAAGGAATCCTATGGCTACACCTTC,CASSLKESYGYTF
.,16,TRBD2,TRBV24-1,TRBJ2-3,TGTGCCACCAGTAATTCGACTAGCGGGGGCCCCGATACGCAGTATTTT,CATSNSTSGGPDTQYF
.,14,.,TRBV6-1,TRBJ1-1,TGTGCCAGCAGTGAAGCGCTCTACCACACTGAAGCTTTCTTT,CASSEALYHTEAFF
.,15,TRBD1,TRBV4-1,TRBJ1-4,TGCGCCAGCAGCCAACGGGACAGGTCATCTGAAAAACTGTTTTTT,CASSQRDRSSEKLFF
.,16,.,TRBV7-2,TRBJ2-3,TGTGCCAGCAGTGCGACCGACAGAGTTAGCACAGATACGCAGTATTTT,CASSATDRVSTDTQYF
.,15,.,TRBV9,TRBJ1-6,TGTGCCAGCAGCGCCGTGGGGGGCCGGAATTCACCCCTCCACTTT,CASSAVGGRNSPLHF
.,15,.,TRBV3-1/TRBV3-2,TRBJ2-7,TGTGCCAGCAGCCAAGGAATCCACCAATCCTACGAGCAGTACTTC,CASSQGIHQSYEQYF
.,14,TRBD1,TRBV24-1,TRBJ2-5,TGTGCCACTACCAGGACAGGGGATGGGGAGACCCAGTACTTC,CATTRTGDGETQYF
.,15,TRBD1,TRBV3-1/TRBV3-2,TRBJ2-2,TGTGCCAGCAGCCACGAGACAGGGGCAACCGGGGAGCTGTTTTTT,CASSHETGATGELFF
.,13,TRBD1,TRBV5-1,TRBJ2-5,TGCGCCAGCAGTCCGGGACAGGTAGAGACCCAGTACTTC,CASSPGQVETQYF
.,14,.,TRBV7-2,TRBJ1-4,TGTGCCAGCAGCCTGGGCAGGCGGCCGGAAAAACTGTTTTTT,CASSLGRRPEKLFF
.,14,.,TRBV6-1,TRBJ1-1,TGTGCCAGCAGTGAATCAGGCTTGAACACTGAAGCTTTCTTT,CASSESGLNTEAFF
once,13,.,TRBV12-5,TRBJ1-2,TGTGCTAGTGGTTTAGGCAGGGAGTATGGCTACACCTTC,CASGLGREYGYTF
.,14,TRBD1,TRBV7-8,TRBJ2-2,TGTGCCAGCAACCGACAGGGGAGGACCGGGGAGCTGTTTTTT,CASNRQGRTGELFF
.,15,.,TRBV7-8,TRBJ2-7,TGTGCCAGCAGCTTTCCAGGTTTTAGCGGCTACGAGCAGTACTTC,CASSFPGFSGYEQYF
.,15,.,TRBV6-1,TRBJ2-1,TGTGCCAGCAGTGAAGCTAGCGTATACTACAATGAGCAGTTCTTC,CASSEASVYYNEQFF
.,16,.,TRBV6-2/TRBV6-3,TRBJ1-5,TGTGCCAGCAGTTATGGGGGGGCAGGTAGCAATCAGCCCCAGCATTTT,CASSYGGAGSNQPQHF
.,12,.,TRBV15,TRBJ2-7,TGTGCCACCAGCAGAGATCTTGACAGGCGCTACTTC,CATSRDLDRRYF
.,15,TRBD1,TRBV9,TRBJ1-4,TGTGCCAGCAGCGTAGAGGGACAGAGAAATGAAAAACTGTTTTTT,CASSVEGQRNEKLFF
.,14,TRBD1,TRBV7-2,TRBJ2-5,TGTGCCAGCAGCTACAGGGGATTCGGTGAGACCCAGTACTTC,CASSYRGFGETQYF
.,15,TRBD1,TRBV7-6,TRBJ2-2,TGTGCCAGCAGCCTGACAGGGCAGAGCACCGGGGAGCTGTTTTTT,CASSLTGQSTGELFF
once,13,.,TRBV5-1,TRBJ1-2,TGCGCCAGCAGCCGCAACCCAGGATGGAGCTACACCTTC,CASSRNPGWSYTF
.,13,.,TRBV28,TRBJ2-1,TGTGCCAGCAGTTTACCCCTCCTGGATGAGCAGTTCTTC,CASSLPLLDEQFF
.,14,TRBD1,TRBV20-1,TRBJ1-2,TGCAGTGCTAGTTGGGACAGCTTTAACTATGGCTACACCTTC,CSASWDSFNYGYTF